Following are 29 T cell receptor beta chains from one sample sequenced in a study of blood T cells in healthy people across ages. PCR was performed a second time for 7 to 11 cycles using a sample-barcoded 5' primer and a J-beta primer mix. TCRdb independently ran MiXCR on the 5' RACE reads; one entry per CDR3 protein. The data contain roughly 800,000 distinct CDR3 sequences, just under 25% of them seen just once; the ten biggest clones take up roughly 3.8%. The same sample was also used in a study of T cells of mothers and their children.

The sequencing input was blood. These receptors originate from a boy aged 5-17 years in good health.

This chain connects TRBV12-3 or TRBV12-4 to TRBJ2-7; either TRBD1 or TRBD2 may supply D (6 bases each). V was shortened by 6 bases and J by 6 bases, with 15 bases between the two germline ends. The CDR3 runs 13 residues. The CDR3: CASRNNRDFEQYF. The CDR3 DNA follows: TGTGCCAGCAGGAATAACAGGGACTTCGAGCAGTACTTC.

This chain uses TRBV5-1 with TRBJ2-5; D is perhaps TRBD2 (5 bases). The CDR3 runs 15 residues. V was clipped by 0 bases and J by 1 base, with 10 bases between them. Germline lookup yields CDR1 SGHRS and CDR2 YFSETQ. The CDR3 region has the DNA TGCGCCAGCAGCTTGGGCAGGAGGAGCCAAGAGACCCAGTACTTC. This translates into CASSLGRRSQETQYF.

For the CDR3, the DNA is TGTGCCAGCAGCTGGCGCGGGACAGCACAAGAGACCCAGTACTTC. Translation gives CASSWRGTAQETQYF. The V call is TRBV11-2, the J call TRBJ2-5, with D maybe TRBD1 (7 bases). The V gene's germline CDR1 is SGHAT and CDR2 FQNNGV. The CDR3 is 15 residues long. V was pared by 4 bases and J by 2 bases, with 14 bases between.

A few counts support this clonotype. J is TRBJ2-3 and V is TRBV7-9; TRBD1 might be the D (6 bases). From germline, CDR1 is SEHNR and CDR2 FQNEAQ (reference sequence). V lost 2 bases to trimming and J lost 5 bases, with 14 bases between them. The CDR3 loop spans 15 amino acids. The CDR3: CASSLRRQGKDTQYF. The CDR3 DNA sequence: TGTGCCAGCAGCTTACGCCGCCAGGGGAAAGATACGCAGTATTTT. Looking up the rest from reference TRBV7-9 and TRBJ2-3 gives the full variable domain: DTGVSQNPRHKITKRGQNVTFRCDPISEHNRLYWYRQTLGQGPEFLTYFQNEAQLEKSRLLSDRFSAERPKGSFSTLEIQRTEQGDSAMYLCASSLRRQGKDTQYFGPGTRLTVL.

The chain links TRBV29-1 to TRBJ2-5; TRBD1 is a possible D gene (6 bases). Germline values: CDR1 SQVTM, CDR2 ANQGSEA. The CDR3 consists of 14 residues. Trimming shortened V by 3 bases and J by 2 bases, and 13 bases separated the two germline ends. This CDR3 is CSVDPTGRQETQYF. As DNA, the CDR3 is TGCAGCGTTGACCCGACAGGCCGGCAAGAGACCCAGTACTTC.

In this sample, this clonotype turned up many times. CDR3 nucleotide sequence: TGTGCCAGCAGTCCCAGGGGCCTGAACACTGAAGCTTTCTTT. Encoded protein: CASSPRGLNTEAFF. This chain connects TRBV12-3 or TRBV12-4 to TRBJ1-1, with D perhaps matching TRBD1 (6 bases). The CDR3 runs 14 residues. Trimming stripped 5 bases from V and 0 bases from J, with 10 bases between.

This clonotype was counted between two and nine times. The rearrangement uses TRBV4-1 and TRBJ2-7, with D unclear. The end of the DNA fits TRBJ2-1 better, so the J call may be wrong. The V gene's germline CDR1 is MGHRA and CDR2 YSYEKL. The CDR3 covers 13 residues. The CDR3 spells CASSQGVVDEQFF. In nucleotides, the CDR3 is TGCGCCAGCAGCCAAGGGGTGGTGGATGAGCAGTTCTTC.

J is TRBJ2-5 and V is TRBV7-2; possible D gene TRBD1, 6 bases. The J call may be in error: the DNA end matches TRBJ2-1 better. Germline CDR1 is SGHTA and CDR2 is FQGNSA. This CDR3 has 17 amino acids. Written as DNA, the CDR3 is TGTGCCAGCAGCCCCCGGGTAGACAGGTCAGGTAACAATGAGCAGTTCTTC. This sequence encodes CASSPRVDRSGNNEQFF.

The chain uses TRBV4-3 and TRBJ2-1, with D unresolved. The V gene lost 1 base and the J gene lost 4 bases, with 11 bases spanning the gap. The CDR3 covers 15 residues. Germline CDR1 reads LGHNA; CDR2 reads YSLEER. CDR3 sequence: CASSQGLTDYNEQFF. CDR3 nucleotides: TGCGCCAGCAGCCAAGGACTTACCGATTACAATGAGCAGTTCTTC.

This clonotype was seen a handful of times. CDR3 sequence (DNA): TGTGCCAGCAGCTTCGGACCAATGCAAGAGACCCAGTACTTC. This codes for CASSFGPMQETQYF. The chain is built from TRBV7-9 and TRBJ2-5, with D unresolved. The CDR3 spans 14 residues. Germline V gives CDR1 SEHNR, CDR2 FQNEAQ (reference sequence). The V gene lost 3 bases and the J gene lost 2 bases, with 10 bases spanning the gap.

A few counts support this clonotype. V usage is TRBV29-1 and J usage is TRBJ1-2, with D tentatively TRBD1 (5 bases). The CDR3 is 14 amino acids. V lost 6 bases and J lost 4, with 18 bases in between. Germline loops: CDR1 SQVTM, CDR2 ANQGSEA. CDR3 in DNA: TGCAGCGTCCTCCCCCCCGGGGGATCCTATGGCTACACCTTC. Residues: CSVLPPGGSYGYTF.

The genes are TRBV3-1 and TRBJ2-5; a possible D gene is TRBD2 (6 bases). V lost 6 bases and J lost 4, with 15 bases in between. The CDR3 is made up of 14 amino acids. In germline, CDR1 is LGHDT, CDR2 YNNKEL (reference sequence). Here the CDR3 DNA reads TGTGCCAGCAGACATGGCGGGGCCGGAGAGACCCAGTACTTC. It specifies CASRHGGAGETQYF.

This chain joins TRBV15 and TRBJ2-1, with TRBD2 matching 15 bases. There are 16 residues in the CDR3. The V segment lost 1 base and the J segment 9 bases; nucleotides outside the gene matches: 4. From germline, CDR1 is LNHNV and CDR2 YYDKDF (reference sequence). Written as DNA, the CDR3 is TGTGCCACCAGCAGAGGAGGACTAGCGGGAGGGTTTGAGCAGTTCTTC. The encoded protein is CATSRGGLAGGFEQFF. The full variable domain, rest sourced from reference TRBV15 and TRBJ2-1, is DAMVIQNPRYQVTQFGKPVTLSCSQTLNHNVMYWYQQKSSQAPKLLFHYYDKDFNNEADTPDNFQSRRPNTSFCFLDIRSPGLGDTAMYLCATSRGGLAGGFEQFFGPGTRLTVL.

This clonotype was recorded a few times. The V call is TRBV21-1, the J call TRBJ2-1; the table names TRBD2, a call not compared with the DNA. TRBV21-1 is reported as a pseudogene. The CDR3 contains 18 residues. As DNA, the CDR3 is TGTGCCAGCAGAAAAAAGGGGGTAAGGCGGGAGTGCCACAATGAGCAGTTCTTC. Amino acids: CASRKKGVRRECHNEQFF.

This chain joins TRBV14 and TRBJ2-5; TRBD1 matches 9 bases. This CDR3 comprises 16 residues. V trimming: 0 bases; J trimming: 4 bases; junction bases outside the gene matches: 6. Germline values: CDR1 SGHDN, CDR2 FVKESK. The CDR3 DNA reads as TGTGCCAGCAGCCAAGAATTTTGGACAGGGGCAGAGACCCAGTACTTC. Translating it yields CASSQEFWTGAETQYF.

This clonotype was counted a few times. The junction does not match germline at one end; this may be a read error. The chain carries TRBV4-3 and TRBJ2-7, with 8 bases fitting TRBD1. CDR1 and CDR2 from the germline V gene are LGHNA and YSLEER. This CDR3 has 15 amino acids. This CDR3 is CASRQDRGWTYEQYF. CDR3 sequence (DNA): TGCGCCAGCAGACAAGACAGGGGATGGACCTACGAGCAGTACTTC.

This chain connects TRBV28 to TRBJ1-1, with TRBD1 matching 8 bases. After removal of 4 bases from V and 10 bases from J, the junction contained 8 bases not matched to a gene. The CDR3 covers 13 residues. Germline loops: CDR1 MDHEN, CDR2 SYDVKM. CDR3 nucleotide sequence: TGTGCCAGCAGTTCTACAGGGGGGGACAGAGCTTTCTTT. It translates to CASSSTGGDRAFF.

This clonotype was seen repeatedly, ten times or more. The chain joins TRBV7-2 to TRBJ2-6; tentative D call: TRBD1 (6 bases). The V end was cut by 1 base, the J end by 4 bases, with 23 bases between. The germline V gene has CDR1 SGHTA and CDR2 FQGNSA. This CDR3 is built from 20 residues. The CDR3 DNA is TGTGCCAGCAGCTTAGTCTTCCGAACAGGGCACTCTGGAGGGGCCAACGTCCTGACTTTC. It translates to CASSLVFRTGHSGGANVLTF.

Only a few counts were recorded for this clonotype. This chain links TRBV10-3 with TRBJ1-2; D perhaps matches TRBD1 (5 bases). Germline assignment: CDR1 ENHRY and CDR2 SYGVKD. The CDR3 is 15 amino acids. V lost 7 bases and J 6 bases, leaving 21 bases between the germline ends. CDR3 DNA: TGTGCCATCACGACCAGTCCGGCATACAGGAATGGCTACACCTTC. Protein sequence: CAITTSPAYRNGYTF.

The J gene is TRBJ2-5, the V gene TRBV29-1; weak D call: TRBD1 (6 bases). Germline assignment: CDR1 SQVTM and CDR2 ANQGSEA. Trimming took 7 bases from V and 5 from J, leaving 20 bases between them. The CDR3 spans 14 residues. The CDR3 sequence is CSALHLGGLETQYF. For the CDR3, the DNA is TGCAGCGCCCTCCACTTAGGGGGTCTTGAGACCCAGTACTTC.

V gene TRBV7-2 combines with J gene TRBJ1-1, with TRBD1 matching over 11 bases. The CDR3 consists of 18 residues. Trimming removed 1 base from V and 3 bases from J; junction bases left unmatched: 10. In germline, CDR1 is SGHTA, CDR2 FQGNSA. The CDR3 reads CASSLVSGPGQGDTEAFF. The CDR3 nucleotides are TGTGCCAGCAGCTTAGTGTCGGGGCCGGGACAGGGGGACACTGAAGCTTTCTTT. The full variable domain, completed using reference TRBV7-2 and TRBJ1-1, is GAGVSQSPSNKVTEKGKDVELRCDPISGHTALYWYRQSLGQGLEFLIYFQGNSAPDKSGLPSDRFSAERTGGSVSTLTIQRTQQEDSAVYLCASSLVSGPGQGDTEAFFGQGTRLTVV.

V usage is TRBV20-1 and J usage is TRBJ2-5; 7 bases align to TRBD1. The CDR3 is made up of 15 amino acids. The trim removed 5 bases at V and 1 base at J, leaving 10 bases unmatched. Germline CDR1 reads DFQATT; CDR2 reads SNEGSKA (reference sequence). CDR3: CSAHDRAEIQETQYF. The CDR3 region has the DNA TGCAGTGCTCACGACAGGGCAGAGATCCAAGAGACCCAGTACTTC.

The chain links TRBV5-6 to TRBJ2-4, with no clear D. The CDR3 consists of 12 residues. In germline, CDR1 is SGHDT, CDR2 YYEEEE. Trimming took off 2 bases at V and 9 bases at J, with 9 bases between the two ends. CDR3 residues: CASSFSNFIQYF. CDR3 bases: TGTGCCAGCAGCTTCTCTAATTTCATTCAGTACTTC.

The table lists this clonotype with a few counts. The V call is TRBV7-2, the J call TRBJ2-1; D is ambiguous. The J call is doubtful: the DNA matches TRBJ2-5 better. From germline, CDR1 is SGHTA and CDR2 FQGNSA. The CDR3 is made up of 14 amino acids. CDR3 in amino acids: CASSSQVSSGTQYF. The CDR3 region has the DNA TGTGCCAGCAGCTCCCAGGTCTCGTCTGGGACCCAGTACTTC.

J is TRBJ2-3 and V is TRBV10-3; TRBD2 matches at 11 bases. Germline-derived CDR1 and CDR2 are ENHRY and SYGVKD. V gave up 4 bases and J gave up 4 bases; unmatched junction bases: 7. The CDR3 covers 16 residues. The CDR3 coding sequence is TGTGCCATCAGTGCTCCGGCTAGCGGGAGGTCAGATACGCAGTATTTT. Its protein product is CAISAPASGRSDTQYF.

This clonotype was counted a few times. This chain links TRBV6-5 with TRBJ2-3; D might be TRBD2 (6 bases). Germline V gives CDR1 MNHEY, CDR2 SVGAGI. The V end was cut by 0 bases, the J end by 1 base, with 14 bases between. The CDR3 consists of 17 residues. In DNA, the CDR3 is TGTGCCAGCAGTTACTCCATCGGGACTTTTGGCACAGATACGCAGTATTTT. Residues: CASSYSIGTFGTDTQYF.

V gene TRBV28 combines with J gene TRBJ1-2, with D unresolved. Looked up from germline, CDR1 is MDHEN and CDR2 is SYDVKM. The CDR3 is 12 amino acids. Trimming pared 8 bases from V and 4 bases from J, leaving 11 bases between. The CDR3: CASRETLYGYTF. CDR3 nucleotide sequence: TGTGCCAGCCGGGAGACCCTCTATGGCTACACCTTC.

This chain uses TRBV6-5 with TRBJ2-5; maybe TRBD2 (5 bases). The CDR3 extends over 18 amino acids. Trimming removed 0 bases at V and 8 bases at J, with 25 bases between. Per germline, CDR1 MNHEY and CDR2 SVGAGI. In DNA, the CDR3 is TGTGCCAGCAGTTACTCCCGCCCGGGATCGGGCGAACGGGGAACCCAGTACTTC. Translating gives CASSYSRPGSGERGTQYF.

There are many counts of this clonotype. This chain links TRBV9 with TRBJ1-5; 9 nucleotides match TRBD1. The germline V gene encodes CDR1 SGDLS and CDR2 YYNGEE. The CDR3 consists of 15 residues. With V trimmed by 3 bases and J by 6 bases, 7 bases remained unmatched. The CDR3 sequence is CASSGGQGTSQPQHF. The CDR3 DNA sequence: TGTGCCAGCAGCGGGGGACAGGGAACGAGTCAGCCCCAGCATTTT.